This T cell receptor beta chain was sequenced during a study of cytomegalovirus exposure and HLA in healthy donors. The CDR3 totals 18 residues. Germline V gene sequence: CDR1 SGHRS, CDR2 YFSETQ. Losses at the gene ends were 1 base for V and 4 bases for J; bases not matched to a gene: 14. Both 60 Vbeta primers and 13 Jbeta primers went into the PCR. Measured with immunoSEQ multiplex PCR; TCRdb has only the in-frame clones, and not every one. The sample has around 100,000 clones, 50% to 70% seen once. Each donor was nominally healthy when sampled (though unrecorded immune exposures were likely). The sequenced sample consisted of PBMCs. The clonotype comes from a young man in good health and CMV-seropositive. The chain uses TRBV5-1 and TRBJ2-5, with 9 bases matching TRBD1. Here the CDR3 reads CASSLSPTGTGRPETQYF. The CDR3 DNA is TGCGCCAGCAGCTTGTCCCCGACCGGGACAGGGCGTCCAGAGACCCAGTACTTC.